This T cell receptor beta chain was recorded in a study of T cell responses to AZD1222 COVID-19 vaccine (dated by TCRdb to about 2021). Study-wide context: Because spike-specific TCR depth and breadth did not differ between the two schedules, AZD1222 recipients who got a second dose at roughly 4 weeks were pooled with those who got a second dose at roughly 12 weeks. TCR sequencing was performed for about 250 trial participants, of whom around 210 were given two doses of AZD1222 and some 26 were given two doses of MenACWY control vaccine. Enrollment into the trials was organized by age into subgroups of 18-55, 56-69 and 70-plus years, and those subgroups contained about 150, 27 and 61 TCR-sequenced participants, respectively. Summary of the overall study and its limitations: Vaccine-associated CD4 TCRs spanned the whole spike protein, with dominant responses in regions 160-218 and 743-854. In the small 56-69-year group, the increase in depth fell short of significance, most likely because of low power. Epitopes outside the regions mutated in the B.1.351 and B.1.1.7 variants were reportedly recognized by nearly half of the unique spike-specific TCRs. Spike-specific TCR breadth and depth rose significantly after two AZD1222 doses compared with day 0 and with MenACWY recipients. Most participants were white British and females outnumbered males, and the authors suggested that clonal diversity may have been underestimated. Because no day 14 peak-response samples were available, repertoires were characterized only after the peak T cell response. Conclusions about previously exposed vaccinees were limited because only six or seven AZD1222 recipients were SARS-CoV-2 seropositive at baseline.

Interpreted using the paper, the time point label stands for: baseline before first vaccination. Samples from vaccinated people were obtained from the UK trials COV001 and COV002, which included a single-blind randomized controlled phase 2/3 trial of AZD1222 (ChAdOx1 nCoV-19) in healthy adults. Trial participant PBMC samples were collected at day 0 and day 28 after the second dose for TCRbeta chain sequencing. The CDR3 numbers 15 residues from cysteine through phenylalanine. Only CDR3 DNA remains: 45 bases, in frame from the first base. From V the trimming removes 4 bases and from J it removes 1 base, while the gene matches leave 7 bases of the junction unaccounted for. The CDR3 regions of human TCRbeta chains were analyzed by immunosequencing. The original pipeline was this. Repertoire TCRs were matched against a reference library of SARS-CoV-2-specific TCRs generated with the MIRA antigen-specificity platform. Breadth was defined as the fraction of unique TCRs that were SARS-CoV-2-associated. Depth was defined as the fraction of total T cells that were SARS-CoV-2-associated. Each spike-specific TCR was assigned to its reactive spike region and to a CD4 or CD8 class using the MIRA data. Log10-transformed breadth and depth values were compared by one-way ANOVA with Sidak's multiple comparisons tests. TCRdb re-hosts the immuneACCESS table, in-frame sequences only. Its copies lack some clones; in the studies checked, an unresolved V gene accounts for under half of them, and the cause for the rest is not known. The V and J calls and clone size come from that table; D and trimming were worked out from the DNA. The table for this sample lists about 120,000 clones; more than 70% of them were counted only once. 1.5% to 1.7% of the sample lies in the top ten.

Notes on this clone: What antigen it recognizes has not been identified. Base qualities were left out, and no much larger clone turns up one base away.

This clonotype was sampled from an adult in good health. This sample comprised peripheral blood, obtained on day 0 of AZD1222 vaccination. The rearranged segments are TRBV5-3 and TRBJ1-1; a stretch of 7 junction bases matches TRBD1. TRBV5-3 has ORF status, its function being uncertain. The nucleotide sequence reads as follows: TGTGCCAGAAGCCCGGGACAGAACCGGAACACTGAAGCTTTCTTT. This is translated as CARSPGQNRNTEAFF.